This TCR beta chain was retrieved from a study of OX40 agonist ivuxolimab in advanced cancers. Study details: Patients with prior anti-PD-1, anti-PD-L1 or anti-CTLA-4 therapy were eligible; approximately 40% had some. Study-level results: The study found that CD8+ T cells averaged more expanded clones than CD4+. Clones of CD4+ and CD8+ blood T cells grew by week 6 at doses of 0.1 to 3.0 mg/kg.

Germline-derived CDR1 and CDR2 are SGHRS and YFSETQ. After removal of 2 bases from V and 0 bases from J, the junction contained 4 bases not matched to a gene. This CDR3 has 15 residues. The table lists this clone with a count of one. Its antigen is currently unknown. TCRdb keeps only in-frame clones here, not all; method: immunoSEQ multiplex PCR. The table has about 77,000 clones, about nine tenths seen once; the top ten hold 5.5% to 8%. Peripheral blood came from all dose cohorts at three timepoints. The receptor was isolated from an adult with an advanced solid tumor such as melanoma, head and neck, liver or kidney cancer. V usage is TRBV5-1 and J usage is TRBJ1-1, with TRBD1 matching 7 bases. The source material was CD4+ or CD8+ T cells sorted from blood, sampled in a trial of the OX40 agonist ivuxolimab. The DNA for the CDR3 is TGCGCCAGCAGCTTTCTCGGGACAGTGAACACTGAAGCTTTCTTT. Protein product: CASSFLGTVNTEAFF.